This T cell receptor (beta chain) was obtained from a study of CD8 T cells in Susac syndrome. Only one count was recorded for this clonotype. The RNA input was roughly 0.45 to 1 ug, and it was reverse transcribed with random hexamers. In TCRdb, the immunoSEQ multiplex PCR reads were re-called with MiXCR into one record per CDR3 protein. The top ten clones hold less than 0.16% of a sample with 71,000 or so distinct CDR3 sequences, about 92% of them seen once. V was clipped by 5 bases and J by 4 bases, with 12 bases between them. Germline V gives CDR1 SGHNT, CDR2 YYREEE (reference sequence). The CDR3 has 13 amino acids.

The chain is built from TRBV5-4 and TRBJ1-2, with a weak D call TRBD1 (5 bases). The TCR was taken from a human donor with Susac syndrome. The sequenced sample was CD4+ T cells from PBMCs. In DNA form, the CDR3 reads TGTGCCAGCAGGTGGGTCGGGGCCTATGGCTACACCTTC. This codes for CASRWVGAYGYTF.